This T cell receptor beta chain emerged from a study of shared clonotypes between healthy human individuals (dated by TCRdb to 2018 to 2020). Regarding the research as a whole: Two women and three men aged 18 to 49 years were included in the cohort. For each donor, CD4 naive and CD4 memory were each given three plates, CD8 naive was given two plates, and CD8 memory was given one plate. To estimate repertoire size and how much clonotypes are shared between individuals, the study performed deep sequencing of blood TCR repertoires from five healthy adults. To increase sequencing depth and limit assay-specific biases, TCR repertoire library preparation and sequencing were carried out by different laboratories using diverse techniques. Between about 0.85 and 10 billion PBMCs per donor were obtained by leukapheresis.

This clone was seen more than once but under ten times. No antigen is known for it. Per-nucleotide qualities are absent, and no much larger clonotype sits a single base away. CD8 naive samples consisted of CD45RO-negative cells that were positively selected for CCR7, yielding a CD45RA+CCR7+ population without TemRA cells. Donors were healthy HIV-negative adults with no recently reported acute infections or vaccinations. Every donor was a Caucasian adult living in Nashville, Tennessee, USA. Blood was obtained by leukapheresis, after which PBMCs were separated by Ficoll-Histopaque density gradient centrifugation and cryopreserved in liquid nitrogen vapor phase. Analytical flow cytometry was used to check the purity and quantity of every magnetically sorted T cell population. Each sorted fraction had its genomic DNA isolated and then quantified by UV absorbance on a Nanodrop 2000c. Paper-wide results and their limitations: Sampling was limited to blood, and TCR repertoires in tissue likely differ from TCR repertoires in blood. Because the study included a small number of donors, the genetic and exposure-history diversity represented was limited. Pairwise subsampling indicated that sequencing depth was expected to affect the degree of clonotype sharing among donors. Rarefaction of sorted-subset datasets indicated incomplete sequencing despite the large sequencing depth. Larger estimated clonotype richness was generally found for naive subsets than for memory subsets. Clonotypes shared by all four sorted-subset donors showed higher generation probabilities than non-shared clonotypes. About 5% of naive CD4, around 4% of naive CD8, 2.3% of memory CD4, and 0.4% of memory CD8 clonotypes were shared across four donors.

Using the deep immunoSEQ assay, multiplex PCR amplified TCR CDR3 regions from genomic DNA. Genomic DNA extracted from each cell subset was distributed evenly over all wells of several immunoSEQ 96-well plates, and each plate served as one replicate. For sorted subsets, 200 to 250 ng genomic DNA, equal to about 30,000 T cell genomes, was loaded into each replicate PCR. Purified libraries were quantified with a Qubit 3.0 fluorometer, sized on a Bioanalyzer 2100, and re-quantified with the KAPA Library Quantification kit. A separate single-read 150-cycle Illumina NextSeq 550 flow cell was used to sequence each immunoSEQ 96-well plate. In the source study's methods: The immunoSEQ output contained only junctional sequences without quality scores, so filtering could not match that applied to full-length reads. Sequences were annotated with PyIR, a Python wrapper for IgBLAST v1.9, and V/J genes and CDR3 were assigned using IMGT germline references. Reads were removed for weak V/J assignments (E-value above 1e-6), missing CDR3, stop codons, out-of-frame junctions, or ambiguous translated residues. V3J clonotypes were defined as sequences sharing an identical inferred V gene, J gene, and CDR3 amino acid sequence. The percentage overlap between two repertoires was calculated by dividing the number of shared unique clonotypes by the size of the smaller repertoire. Repertoire richness was assessed with RTK rarefaction, the Chao1 estimator, and Recon v2.1 estimates of unobserved clonotypes. Generation probabilities for all TCRbeta clonotypes obtained by the gDNA method from a handful of donors were computed using OLGA. The clones in this table, taken by TCRdb from immuneACCESS, are in-frame only. Not every clone is retained; where verified, under half of the shortfall comes from an unresolved V gene, and the cause of the rest is unknown. V, J and clone size are those of that table, while D and trimming were read from the DNA. The sample data list fewer than 800,000 clones, and about 90% of these were observed just once. The top ten constitute roughly 22% of the sample.

Including cysteine and phenylalanine, the CDR3 has 15 amino acids. CDR3 DNA only is kept here, 45 bases in frame from base 1. V loses 0 bases of germline sequence and J loses 0 bases, and the interval between the two ends is 6 bases. According to the germline V gene, CDR1 reads MGHRA and CDR2 reads YSYEKL. Sequenced material: naive CD8+ T cells sorted from blood. The cell subset or site tag for this specimen amounts to: CD45RA+CCR7+. The chain was built from TRBV4-1 and TRBJ2-1; the D segment cannot be called with confidence. This receptor was taken from a man aged 30 to 39 in good health. The CDR3 protein is CASSQELNSYNEQFF. The DNA reads as follows: TGCGCCAGCAGCCAAGAGCTAAACTCCTACAATGAGCAGTTCTTC.